These 25 T cell receptor beta chains were sequenced from one sample in a study of technical replicates of blood from a few donors. TCRdb's copy holds only in-frame clones and misses some; the assay was immunoSEQ multiplex PCR. The sample lists more than 60,000 clones; approximately 95% were seen once. The sequencing input was T cells isolated from PBMCs. The source of these receptors is a human donor in good health.

The gene calls are TRBV5-4 and TRBJ1-1; 7 bases agree with TRBD1. V shed 5 bases, J shed 0 bases, and the junction held 10 bases outside the gene matches. Germline V gives CDR1 SGHNT, CDR2 YYREEE (reference sequence). The CDR3 extends over 16 amino acids. The CDR3 coding sequence is TGTGCCAGCAGGGAAAGACAGGGAGCAGTGAACACTGAAGCTTTCTTT. Its translation is CASRERQGAVNTEAFF. The complete variable domain, with remaining parts taken from reference TRBV5-4 and TRBJ1-1, reads ETGVTQSPTHLIKTRGQQVTLRCSSQSGHNTVSWYQQALGQGPQFIFQYYREEENGRGNFPPRFSGLQFPNYSSELNVNALELDDSALYLCASRERQGAVNTEAFFGQGTRLTVV.

The DNA for the CDR3 is TGTGCCAGCAGTTTTTGGACAGCAGACTATGGCTACACCTTC. Translated, it gives CASSFWTADYGYTF. The rearrangement joins TRBV6-6 to TRBJ1-2; a possible D gene is TRBD1 (6 bases). The V and J ends lost 4 bases and 3 bases respectively, with 12 bases between them. The CDR3 runs 14 residues. CDR1 is MNHNY, CDR2 SVGAGI, per germline (reference sequence).

The chain joins TRBV27 to TRBJ2-7; D ambiguous. Trimming removed 2 bases from V and 0 bases from J, with 5 bases in between. The CDR3 spans 13 residues. CDR1 is MNHEY and CDR2 is SMNVEV in the germline V gene (reference sequence). The CDR3 sequence: CASSLDTSYEQYF. In DNA form, the CDR3 reads TGTGCCAGCAGTTTAGACACCTCCTACGAGCAGTACTTC.

This chain links TRBV6-5 with TRBJ2-7; 9 bases map to TRBD1. The CDR3 has 15 amino acids. V dropped 7 bases and J dropped 3; count of bases not matched to a gene: 10. In germline, CDR1 is MNHEY, CDR2 SVGAGI. The CDR3 DNA reads TGTGCCAGCACAGATATTATGACAGGGGGCTACGAGCAGTACTTC. It specifies CASTDIMTGGYEQYF.

The sample holds one count of this clone. CDR3 coding DNA: TGCAGCGTTGATGAAACTCAGACCCAGACTAAAAATGAGCAGTTCTTC. Translation gives CSVDETQTQTKNEQFF. The chain has TRBV29-1 and TRBJ2-1; D might be TRBD2 (5 bases). V lost 3 bases to trimming and J lost 7 bases, with 22 bases between them. Germline CDR1 reads SQVTM; CDR2 reads ANQGSEA. This CDR3 region has 16 residues.

V and J are TRBV6-6 and TRBJ2-7, with D perhaps matching TRBD2 (5 bases). V was shortened by 2 bases and J by 5 bases, with 10 bases between the two germline ends. The CDR3 is 13 residues long. The germline V gene encodes CDR1 MNHNY and CDR2 SVGAGI (reference sequence). CDR3 sequence: CASSYDGNHEQYF. The CDR3 region has the DNA TGTGCCAGCAGTTACGACGGGAACCACGAGCAGTACTTC.

The chain carries TRBV6-5 and TRBJ2-2; the D gene is possibly TRBD1 (6 bases). Trimming pared 2 bases from V and 5 bases from J, leaving 12 bases between. The CDR3 has 15 amino acids. Germline lookup yields CDR1 MNHEY and CDR2 SVGAGI. The CDR3 region is CASSYQQGFTGELFF. CDR3 DNA: TGTGCCAGCAGTTACCAACAGGGATTTACCGGGGAGCTGTTTTTT.

The rearrangement links TRBV29-1 to TRBJ1-2; 7 bases are shared with TRBD1. CDR3 length: 11 amino acids. V trimming: 6 bases; J trimming: 13 bases; junction bases outside the gene matches: 11. Germline lookup yields CDR1 SQVTM and CDR2 ANQGSEA. The CDR3 region has the DNA TGCAGCGTACAATCCACAGGGGAATCCACCTTC. Translated: CSVQSTGESTF. The complete variable domain, with remaining parts taken from reference TRBV29-1 and TRBJ1-2, reads SAVISQKPSRDICQRGTSLTIQCQVDSQVTMMFWYRQQPGQSLTLIATANQGSEATYESGFVIDKFPISRPNLTFSTLTVSNMSPEDSSIYLCSVQSTGESTFGSGTRLTVV.

This chain joins TRBV10-1 and TRBJ1-1; unclear D gene. The CDR3 loop spans 12 amino acids. Germline CDR1 is WNHNN and CDR2 is SYGVQD (reference sequence). V dropped 6 bases and J dropped 0 bases, with 5 bases sitting between them. The CDR3 protein is CASSGMNTEAFF. For the CDR3, the DNA is TGCGCCAGCAGCGGGATGAACACTGAAGCTTTCTTT.

This clone was seen only once. The chain combines TRBV5-6 with TRBJ1-1; 11 nucleotides agree with TRBD1. The CDR3 spans 18 residues. Germline lookup yields CDR1 SGHDT and CDR2 YYEEEE. J lost 4 bases, V lost 4 bases, and 15 bases had no gene match. CDR3 loop: CASSPTGTGGPRGTEAFF. The CDR3 DNA sequence: TGTGCCAGCAGCCCAACCGGGACAGGGGGTCCTCGAGGCACTGAAGCTTTCTTT. The full variable domain, rest sourced from reference TRBV5-6 and TRBJ1-1, is DAGVTQSPTHLIKTRGQQVTLRCSPKSGHDTVSWYQQALGQGPQFIFQYYEEEERQRGNFPDRFSGHQFPNYSSELNVNALLLGDSALYLCASSPTGTGGPRGTEAFFGQGTRLTVV.

The chain has TRBV18 and TRBJ1-1; 9 bases align to TRBD1. The ends lost 3 bases at V and 7 bases at J; junction bases unmatched: 6. The CDR3 extends over 14 amino acids. In germline, CDR1 is KGHSH, CDR2 LQKENI. The DNA of the CDR3 is TGTGCCAGCTCACCGACACAGGGGGCCCTTGAAGCTTTCTTT. Protein sequence: CASSPTQGALEAFF.

The chain carries TRBV4-1 and TRBJ2-1, with D possibly matching TRBD1 (7 bases). The V gene lost 2 bases and the J gene lost 7 bases, with 12 bases spanning the gap. The CDR3 runs to 14 residues. CDR1 is MGHRA and CDR2 is YSYEKL in the germline V gene. This CDR3 reads CASSQPTGRNEQFF. The DNA of the CDR3 is TGCGCCAGCAGCCAACCGACAGGGAGGAATGAGCAGTTCTTC.

The chain combines TRBV6-1 with TRBJ2-7; perhaps TRBD1 as D (6 bases). The CDR3 has 13 amino acids. CDR1 is MNHNS, CDR2 SASEGT, per germline. Trimming took off 4 bases at V and 7 bases at J, with 14 bases between the two ends. The CDR3 coding sequence is TGTGCCAGCAGTGGGGGGCGTCTTATTGAGCAGTACTTC. Its translation: CASSGGRLIEQYF.

The gene calls are TRBV5-1 and TRBJ2-7, with 9 bases matching TRBD2. V was clipped by 3 bases and J by 4 bases; unmatched bases: 5. The CDR3 contains 14 residues. Looked up from germline, CDR1 is SGHRS and CDR2 is YFSETQ. This CDR3 reads CASSSGTSLYEQYF. The CDR3 DNA sequence: TGCGCCAGCAGCTCTGGGACTAGCTTGTACGAGCAGTACTTC.

The chain combines TRBV7-9 with TRBJ1-5, with D perhaps matching TRBD1 (6 bases). Trimming left V 4 bases short and J 8 bases short, with 12 bases between. The CDR3 has 13 amino acids. CDR1 is SEHNR, CDR2 FQNEAQ, per germline (reference sequence). Here the CDR3 reads CASSSTGSEPQHF. DNA for the CDR3: TGTGCCAGCAGCTCGACAGGCTCTGAGCCCCAGCATTTT.

J is TRBJ2-4 and V is TRBV2; D perhaps matches TRBD2 (6 bases). With 7 bases removed from V and 8 bases from J, the gap between germline ends came to 12 bases. In germline, CDR1 is SNHLY, CDR2 FYNNEI. The CDR3 totals 12 residues. DNA for the CDR3: TGTGCCAGCACGGGAGACCAAGACATTCAGTACTTC. As protein: CASTGDQDIQYF.

The chain is built from TRBV5-1 and TRBJ2-7; 9 bases are a match to TRBD1. J lost 3 bases, V lost 3 bases, and 4 bases had no gene match. The CDR3 consists of 14 residues. Germline V gene lookup returns CDR1 SGHRS and CDR2 YFSETQ. The chain's CDR3 is CASSWTTGGYEQYF. DNA of the CDR3: TGCGCCAGCAGCTGGACGACAGGGGGCTACGAGCAGTACTTC.

The chain uses TRBV4-1 and TRBJ2-7, with 8 positions matching TRBD2. Per germline, CDR1 MGHRA and CDR2 YSYEKL. V was clipped by 2 bases and J by 2 bases; unmatched bases: 2. CDR3 length: 14 residues. DNA of the CDR3: TGCGCCAGCAGCCAAAAAGCGGGGGCCTACGAGCAGTACTTC. This encodes CASSQKAGAYEQYF.

The CDR3 nucleotides read TGTGCCAGCAGTGATGGTTACGGGAGAACTGAAGCTTTCTTT. It yields the protein CASSDGYGRTEAFF. The rearrangement links TRBV2 to TRBJ1-1; unclear D gene. Looked up from germline, CDR1 is SNHLY and CDR2 is FYNNEI. V was pared by 3 bases and J by 5 bases, with 13 bases between. The CDR3 is 14 amino acids.

This chain joins TRBV5-4 and TRBJ1-1; the D is unclear. Per the germline V gene, CDR1 is SGHNT and CDR2 is YYREEE (reference sequence). The germline V and J ends were trimmed by 0 bases and 4 bases, with 4 bases remaining between them. The CDR3 has 12 residues. The CDR3 DNA reads TGTGCCAGCAGCTTGGTCAGCACTGAAGCTTTCTTT. Translation gives CASSLVSTEAFF.

J is TRBJ2-1 and V is TRBV2, with D tentatively TRBD1 (5 bases). CDR1 and CDR2 from the germline V gene are SNHLY and FYNNEI. Trimming took 4 bases from V and 6 from J, leaving 16 bases between them. The CDR3 consists of 15 residues. CDR3 region: CASSGGPLESNEQFF. For the CDR3, the DNA is TGTGCCAGCAGTGGGGGCCCCCTAGAATCCAATGAGCAGTTCTTC.

V gene TRBV2 combines with J gene TRBJ2-7, with TRBD1 as a possible D gene (5 bases). In germline, CDR1 is SNHLY, CDR2 FYNNEI. The CDR3 is 13 residues long. V was clipped by 5 bases and J by 5 bases, with 13 bases between them. CDR3: CASSPRVPDEQYF. The CDR3 DNA is TGTGCCAGCAGTCCCAGGGTCCCCGACGAGCAGTACTTC.

The CDR3 coding sequence is TGTGCCAGCAGCTTATCATACCATTGGGACGGGAGAGGCACCGGGGAGCTGTTTTTT. Amino acid sequence: CASSLSYHWDGRGTGELFF. The rearrangement joins TRBV7-9 to TRBJ2-2; maybe TRBD2 (6 bases). Germline loops: CDR1 SEHNR, CDR2 FQNEAQ (reference sequence). CDR3 length: 19 amino acids. Trimming removed 2 bases from V and 4 bases from J, with 23 bases in between.

The table lists this clone with a count of one. V gene TRBV27 combines with J gene TRBJ2-7; D possibly corresponds to TRBD1 (5 bases). Germline CDR1 MNHEY, CDR2 SMNVEV (reference sequence). The germline V and J ends were trimmed by 4 bases and 0 bases, with 22 bases remaining between them. This CDR3 comprises 18 residues. The CDR3 region is CASSSKLPLRGYSYEQYF. The CDR3 bases are TGTGCCAGCAGTTCCAAATTACCGTTAAGGGGCTACTCCTACGAGCAGTACTTC.

CDR3 in amino acids: CASSPRDRETQYF. Written as DNA, the CDR3 is TGTGCCAGCAGCCCTCGGGACAGGGAGACCCAGTACTTC. This sequence joins TRBV11-3 and TRBJ2-5, with 8 bases fitting TRBD1. Germline values: CDR1 SGHNT, CDR2 YENEEA. The CDR3 extends over 13 amino acids. With V trimmed by 5 bases and J by 5 bases, 4 bases remained unmatched.